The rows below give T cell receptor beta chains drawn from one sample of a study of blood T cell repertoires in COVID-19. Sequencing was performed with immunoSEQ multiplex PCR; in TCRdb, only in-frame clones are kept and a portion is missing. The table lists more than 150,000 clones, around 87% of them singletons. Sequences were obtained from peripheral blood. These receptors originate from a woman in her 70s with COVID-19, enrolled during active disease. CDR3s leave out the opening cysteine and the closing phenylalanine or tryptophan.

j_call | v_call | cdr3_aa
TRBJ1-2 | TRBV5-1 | ASSGGQGGGYT
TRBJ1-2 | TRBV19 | ASSIGGRYGYT
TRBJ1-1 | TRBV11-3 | ASSLLGQSNTEAF
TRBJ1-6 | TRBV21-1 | ASSPPQNRETNSPLH
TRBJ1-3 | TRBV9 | ASSNPRGTVSGNTIY
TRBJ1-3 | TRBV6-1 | ASSGTHGGEAGNTIY
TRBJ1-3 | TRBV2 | ASRAGFSGNTIY
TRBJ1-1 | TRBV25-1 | ASSAMTATPEAF
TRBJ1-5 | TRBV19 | ASSMRVNQPQH
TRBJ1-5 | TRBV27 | ASRPDRVGNQPQH
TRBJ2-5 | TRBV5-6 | ASSSRMLQETQY
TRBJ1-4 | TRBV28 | ASSSSAEKLF
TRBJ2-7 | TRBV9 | ASSAGTGGHYEQY
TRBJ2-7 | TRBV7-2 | ASRHTGVYEQY
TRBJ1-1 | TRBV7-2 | ASSSRGTYTEAF
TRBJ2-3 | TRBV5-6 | ASSFGRLALVSTDTQY
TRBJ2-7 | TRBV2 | ASMGGSASSYEQY
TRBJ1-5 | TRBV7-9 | ASSLGGRKSNQPQH
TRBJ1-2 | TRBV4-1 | ASSRPEGVGYGYT
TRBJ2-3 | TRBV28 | ASSPPDRGGTDTQY
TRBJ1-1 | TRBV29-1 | SATNQGVDTEAF
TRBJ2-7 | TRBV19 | ASSMDRDDEQY